The rows below give T cell receptor beta chains drawn from one sample of a study of T-cell reconstitution after alpha-beta-depleted transplantation in children. MiXCR, run by TCRdb on the PCR reads, gives a single entry per CDR3 protein. Of about 470,000 distinct CDR3 sequences detected, about 45% appear once; the ten largest clones hold 25% to 30%. The sequencing here drew on PBMCs, taken before TCRalphabeta/CD19-depleted stem cell transplant. These receptor sequences come from a girl between 2 and 10 years old with aplastic anemia, due to receive a stem cell transplant. Each CDR3 is given with its conserved first and last residue. Fields, in order: clone size, J gene, D gene, V gene, CDR3 DNA, CDR3 protein. The D gene is left open where the match is weak. Expanded clones get a size class; other rows say once, few or many, or leave the size out.

>many|TRBJ1-5|TRBD1|TRBV12-3/TRBV12-4
TGTGCCAGCAGTCGCCGGACAGGGGCCGATCAGCCCCAGCATTTT
CASSRRTGADQPQHF
>-|TRBJ2-3|-|TRBV20-1
TGCAGTGCTAGAGACCGGTTTGTGGGGAGCACAGATACGCAGTATTTT
CSARDRFVGSTDTQYF
>-|TRBJ2-5|-|TRBV29-1
TGCAGCGTTGCGCAGGGGTCATGGGAGACCCAGTACTTC
CSVAQGSWETQYF
>few|TRBJ2-2|-|TRBV5-1
TGCGCCAGCGGGGGCCTCAACACCGGGGAGCTGTTTTTT
CASGGLNTGELFF
>many|TRBJ2-7|TRBD1|TRBV12-3/TRBV12-4
TGTGCCAGCAGTTTGACGGGACAGCCCTACGAGCAGTACTTC
CASSLTGQPYEQYF
>-|TRBJ1-1|-|TRBV29-1
TGCAGCGTTGGGAACAGTGGCTCGAACACTGAAGCTTTCTTT
CSVGNSGSNTEAFF
>many|TRBJ1-6|-|TRBV7-8
TGTGCCAGCAGCTTCCAGGGAAGGAATTCACCCCTCCACTTT
CASSFQGRNSPLHF
>once|TRBJ2-5|-|TRBV9
TGTGCCAGCAGCGTAGATTCAGGCCGTCGAGAGACCCAGTACTTC
CASSVDSGRRETQYF
>-|TRBJ2-3|TRBD2|TRBV29-1
TGCAGCGCTTTGAACCTCATAGCGGGATCTAGCACAGATACGCAGTATTTT
CSALNLIAGSSTDTQYF
>-|TRBJ2-4|-|TRBV7-9
TGTGCCAGCAGCCTATTCGGACATTCGTCCAAAAACATTCAGTACTTC
CASSLFGHSSKNIQYF
>-|TRBJ2-1|-|TRBV7-6
TGTGCCAGCAGTTTTCACTCAGCGGGTACCAGCTCCTACAATGAGCAGTTCTTC
CASSFHSAGTSSYNEQFF
>-|TRBJ1-1|-|TRBV9
TGTGCCAGCAGCGAAGTGAACACTGAAGCTTTCTTT
CASSEVNTEAFF
>-|TRBJ2-1|-|TRBV24-1
TGTGCCACCAGTGACCCGAACGGACCCTCCCAGTTCTTC
CATSDPNGPSQFF
>-|TRBJ2-2|-|TRBV5-1
TGCGCCAGCAGCTTTGCCGACAGTTTCACCGGGGAGCTGTTTTTT
CASSFADSFTGELFF
>-|TRBJ2-2|TRBD2|TRBV29-1
TGCAGCGTTGGAAAAACTAGCGGGACTAACACCGGGGAGCTGTTTTTT
CSVGKTSGTNTGELFF
>-|TRBJ2-3|TRBD2|TRBV6-4
TGTGCCAGCAGTGCCGGGACTAGCGGCACAGATACGCAGTATTTT
CASSAGTSGTDTQYF
>-|TRBJ2-5|-|TRBV28
TGTGCCAGCAGCGGGGTCGGGGCCGGCGCTTTATACCGTCAAGAGACCCAGTACTTC
CASSGVGAGALYRQETQYF
>-|TRBJ2-1|-|TRBV5-1
TGCGCCAGCGCACAAATGGCTGGGGGATACAATGAGGAGTTCTTC
CASAQMAGGYNEEFF
>-|TRBJ1-1|-|TRBV18
TGTGCCAGCTCACCAGACAGCGTTATGAACACTGAAGCTTTCTTT
CASSPDSVMNTEAFF
>many|TRBJ2-5|-|TRBV3-1
TGTGCCAGCAGCCGGCAGGGGTCGGAGACCCAGTACTTC
CASSRQGSETQYF
>-|TRBJ2-1|TRBD2|TRBV5-1
TGCGCCAGCAGCTTGGTAGGGGCCGGGGGGAATGAGCAGTTCTTC
CASSLVGAGGNEQFF
>-|TRBJ2-5|-|TRBV20-1
TGCAGTGCTCAAATCCCCAACAGGGAGGCGGAGACCCAGTACTTC
CSAQIPNREAETQYF
>-|TRBJ1-5|-|TRBV6-1
TGTGCCAGCAGTCAGGACAGCAACAATCAGCCCCAGCATTTT
CASSQDSNNQPQHF
>-|TRBJ2-4|-|TRBV7-9
TGTGCCAGCAGCGCAACAGGGTGGGGCATTCAGTACTTC
CASSATGWGIQYF
>-|TRBJ2-1|TRBD2|TRBV6-2/TRBV6-3
TGTGCCAGCAGTTACTCAAGCGGGAGGGCCGCTGAGCAGTTCTTC
CASSYSSGRAAEQFF
>many|TRBJ1-1|TRBD1|TRBV5-1
TGCGCCAGCAGCAAGACAGGGGGCGGCACTGAAGCTTTCTTT
CASSKTGGGTEAFF
>few|TRBJ2-7|-|TRBV4-2
TGTGCCAGCACGGAAGCTCCCGGTCGGGGTGCCGAGCAGTACTTC
CASTEAPGRGAEQYF
>-|TRBJ2-3|TRBD2|TRBV20-1
TGCAGTGCTAGGCTAGCGGAGATATTCACAGATACGCAGTATTTT
CSARLAEIFTDTQYF
>-|TRBJ2-1|-|TRBV19
TGTGCCAGTAGTCCAGGGGCTAGCGGTCCCCTACTAAATGAGCAGTTCTTC
CASSPGASGPLLNEQFF
>-|TRBJ2-3|-|TRBV20-1
TGCAGTGCTCGTAAGTCGGATAGCACAGATACGCAGTATTTT
CSARKSDSTDTQYF
>many|TRBJ1-1|-|TRBV7-9
TGTGCCAGCAGCTTCGGGATTAACACTGAAGCTTTCTTT
CASSFGINTEAFF
>-|TRBJ2-3|-|TRBV5-5
TGTGCCAGCAGCTTGGTTAGGACTGGCACAGATACGCAGTATTTT
CASSLVRTGTDTQYF
>once|TRBJ1-6|-|TRBV6-5
TGTGCCAGCAGTTCCAGGGACTTCTATAATTCACCCCTCCACTTT
CASSSRDFYNSPLHF
>-|TRBJ2-5|-|TRBV18
TGTGCCAGCTCACCGGCTAATGGGAGGGAGACCCAGTACTTC
CASSPANGRETQYF
>-|TRBJ2-7|-|TRBV4-1
TGCGCCAGCAGCCCATCCGTGAGCATCTACGAGCAGTACTTC
CASSPSVSIYEQYF
>-|TRBJ2-3|-|TRBV5-6
TGTGCCAGCAGCTTTAGTCCAAATACGCAGTATTTT
CASSFSPNTQYF
>many|TRBJ1-6|-|TRBV20-1
TGCAGTGCCCCCCCCGGCAGTAATAATTCACCCCTCCACTTT
CSAPPGSNNSPLHF
>-|TRBJ2-7|-|TRBV6-5
TGTGCCAGCAGCGATCTAGGGGGCGAGCAGTACTTC
CASSDLGGEQYF
>-|TRBJ1-1|-|TRBV5-1
TGCGCCAGCAGCTCAATCCAGGGGTTGGCAACTGAAGCTTTCTTT
CASSSIQGLATEAFF
>-|TRBJ2-5|-|TRBV20-1
TGCAGTGCCGAGTCCGGATTCGGCCAAGAGACCCAGTACTTC
CSAESGFGQETQYF
>-|TRBJ1-2|-|TRBV29-1
TGCAGCGTTGAGGGGACCCAAACCGCTAACTATGGCTACACCTTC
CSVEGTQTANYGYTF
>-|TRBJ2-7|-|TRBV5-1
TGCGCCAGCAGGTTAGGGGTCGGCGAGCAGTACTTC
CASRLGVGEQYF
>many|TRBJ1-6|-|TRBV7-9
TGTGCCAGCAGCTTGAGTAGACAGAATAATTCACCCCTCCACTTT
CASSLSRQNNSPLHF
>many|TRBJ2-3|TRBD2|TRBV7-9
TGTGCCAGCAGCTTAACTAGCGGGAGGCCCACAGATACGCAGTATTTT
CASSLTSGRPTDTQYF
>-|TRBJ2-5|-|TRBV29-1
TGCAGCGTCACGACAGGAGGGGAGACCCAGTACTTC
CSVTTGGETQYF
>once|TRBJ2-5|-|TRBV29-1
TGCAGCGTTGAAGAGAACGAAGAGACCCAGTACTTC
CSVEENEETQYF
>many|TRBJ2-7|-|TRBV20-1
TGCAGTGCTAGAGATCGGGTCAGCGCATACGAGCAGTACTTC
CSARDRVSAYEQYF
>few|TRBJ2-7|-|TRBV7-2
TGTGCCAGCAGCTTAGGGGGGCGGGGGAACTACGAGCAGTACTTC
CASSLGGRGNYEQYF
>-|TRBJ1-2|-|TRBV15
TGTGCCACCAGCAGAGATCTTGCCTATGGCTACACCTTC
CATSRDLAYGYTF
>-|TRBJ1-4|-|TRBV20-1
TGCAGTGCTAGAAGCGGGCATAATGAAAAACTGTTTTTT
CSARSGHNEKLFF
>-|TRBJ1-5|-|TRBV15
TGTGCCACCAGCAGGCCAAATCAGCCCCAGCATTTT
CATSRPNQPQHF
>few|TRBJ2-7|-|TRBV3-1
TGTGCCAGCAGCCGGGGACCCCCCCTCGGAGAGCAGTACTTC
CASSRGPPLGEQYF
>-|TRBJ2-7|-|TRBV15
TGTGCCACCAGCAGAGATCCGGGAACCTACGAGCAGTACTTC
CATSRDPGTYEQYF
>-|TRBJ2-7|-|TRBV29-1
TGCAGCGTCAGCCCCACAGTTTCCTTTGGCGAGCAGTACTTC
CSVSPTVSFGEQYF
>-|TRBJ1-1|-|TRBV28
TGTGCCAGCAGCTCCCACACGAACACTGAAGCTTTCTTT
CASSSHTNTEAFF